This TCR beta chain was identified during a study of CD8+ T cells in alopecia areata. Study information: Tofacitinib therapy lasting 6 to 18 months was followed by 6 months off drug. The authors scored treated patients' severity by affected scalp percentage.

Extracted RNA was reverse transcribed into cDNA, the sequencing template. Generated by immunoSEQ multiplex PCR, the TCRdb table keeps only in-frame clones and is missing some. The sample has some 200,000 clones; less than 75% are singletons. This CDR3 is built from 12 residues. Trimming cost V 7 bases and J 0 bases, with 10 bases left between them. CDR1 GTSNPN and CDR2 SVGIG come from the germline V gene (reference sequence). The treatment is: oral pan-JAK inhibitor, 5-10 mg twice daily. Researchers picked out CD4+ and CD8+ T cells from PBMCs by sorting. The material sequenced was CD4+ T cells sorted from blood, taken at week 4, from a patient treated with tofacitinib. The chain couples TRBV30 to TRBJ2-7; a possible D gene is TRBD1 (6 bases). The sequence came from a human donor with alopecia areata. The CDR3 is CALTGSSYEQYF. CDR3 DNA: TGTGCCTTAACAGGGAGCTCCTACGAGCAGTACTTC.